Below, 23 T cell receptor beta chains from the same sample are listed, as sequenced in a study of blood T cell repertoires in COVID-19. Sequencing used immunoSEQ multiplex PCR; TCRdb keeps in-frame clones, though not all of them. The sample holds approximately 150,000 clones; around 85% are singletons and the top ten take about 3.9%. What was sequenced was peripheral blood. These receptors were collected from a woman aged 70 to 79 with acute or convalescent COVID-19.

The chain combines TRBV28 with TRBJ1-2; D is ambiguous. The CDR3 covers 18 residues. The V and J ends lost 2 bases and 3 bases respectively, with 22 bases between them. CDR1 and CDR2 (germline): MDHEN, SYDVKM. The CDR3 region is CASSLARPYLLGDYGYTF. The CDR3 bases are TGTGCCAGCAGTTTAGCCCGACCTTATTTACTCGGGGACTATGGCTACACCTTC.

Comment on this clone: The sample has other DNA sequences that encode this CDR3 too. The CDR3 DNA follows: TGTGCCAGCTCATCTAGACTAGCGGGAGGAACAGATACGCAGTATTTT. This gives the protein CASSSRLAGGTDTQYF. The genes are TRBV18 and TRBJ2-3; 13 bases are shared with TRBD2. Germline-derived CDR1 and CDR2 are KGHSH and LQKENI. V lost 5 bases, J lost 3 bases, and 5 bases stayed unmatched. There are 16 residues in the CDR3.

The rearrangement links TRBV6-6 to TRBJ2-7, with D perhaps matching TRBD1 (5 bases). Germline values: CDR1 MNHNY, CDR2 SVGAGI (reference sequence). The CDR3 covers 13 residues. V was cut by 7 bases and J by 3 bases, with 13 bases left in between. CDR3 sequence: CASNPGYSYEQYF. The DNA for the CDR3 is TGTGCCAGCAACCCAGGGTACAGCTACGAGCAGTACTTC.

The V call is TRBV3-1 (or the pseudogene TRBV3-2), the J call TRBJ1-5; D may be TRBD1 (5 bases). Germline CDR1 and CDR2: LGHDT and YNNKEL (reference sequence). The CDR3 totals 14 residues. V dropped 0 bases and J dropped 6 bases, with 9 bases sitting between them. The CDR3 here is CASSQDLRVQPQHF. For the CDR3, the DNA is TGTGCCAGCAGCCAAGATCTCAGGGTTCAGCCCCAGCATTTT.

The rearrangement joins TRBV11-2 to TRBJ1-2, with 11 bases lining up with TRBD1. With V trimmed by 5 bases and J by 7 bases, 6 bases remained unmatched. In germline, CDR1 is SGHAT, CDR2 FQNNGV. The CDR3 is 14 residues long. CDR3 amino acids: CASSRQDRGLGYTF. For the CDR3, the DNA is TGTGCCAGCAGCCGACAGGACAGGGGGCTTGGCTACACCTTC.

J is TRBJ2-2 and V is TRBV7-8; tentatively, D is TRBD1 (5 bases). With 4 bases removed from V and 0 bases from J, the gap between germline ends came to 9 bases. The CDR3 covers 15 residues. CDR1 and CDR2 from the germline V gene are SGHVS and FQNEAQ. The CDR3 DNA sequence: TGTGCCAGCAGCTCCCAGGGCGCGAACACCGGGGAGCTGTTTTTT. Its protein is CASSSQGANTGELFF.

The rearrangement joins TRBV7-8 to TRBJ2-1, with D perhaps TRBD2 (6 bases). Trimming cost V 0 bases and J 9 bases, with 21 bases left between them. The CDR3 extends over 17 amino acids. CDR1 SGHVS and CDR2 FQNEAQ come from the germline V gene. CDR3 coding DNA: TGTGCCAGCAGCTTAGCCCGGGCGGCGGGACCTCAGGGTGAGCAGTTCTTC. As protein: CASSLARAAGPQGEQFF.

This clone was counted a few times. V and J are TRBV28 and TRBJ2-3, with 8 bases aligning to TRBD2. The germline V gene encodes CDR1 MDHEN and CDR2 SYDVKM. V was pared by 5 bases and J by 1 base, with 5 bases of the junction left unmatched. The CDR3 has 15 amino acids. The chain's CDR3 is CASSTGRDGTDTQYF. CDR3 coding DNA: TGTGCCAGCAGTACCGGGAGGGATGGCACAGATACGCAGTATTTT.

CDR3 sequence reads: CASSERGYTDTQYF. For the CDR3, the DNA is TGTGCCAGCAGTGAGCGGGGGTACACAGATACGCAGTATTTT. The J gene is TRBJ2-3, the V gene TRBV6-4; TRBD2 matches 7 bases. This CDR3 is built from 14 residues. Looked up from germline, CDR1 is MRHNA and CDR2 is SNTAGT. V shed 3 bases, J shed 2 bases, and the junction held 2 bases outside the gene matches.

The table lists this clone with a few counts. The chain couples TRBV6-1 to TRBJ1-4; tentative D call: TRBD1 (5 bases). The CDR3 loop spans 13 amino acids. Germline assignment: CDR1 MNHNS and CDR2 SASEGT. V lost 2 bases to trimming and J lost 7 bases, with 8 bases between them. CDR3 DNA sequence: TGTGCCAGCAGTGAACAGGGCGCTGAAAAACTGTTTTTT. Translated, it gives CASSEQGAEKLFF.

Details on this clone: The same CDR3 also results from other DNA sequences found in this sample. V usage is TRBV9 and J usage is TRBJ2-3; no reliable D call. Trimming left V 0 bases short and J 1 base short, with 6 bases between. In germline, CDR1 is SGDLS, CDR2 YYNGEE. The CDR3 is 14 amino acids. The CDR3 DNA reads TGTGCCAGCAGCGTAGCCCAGGGCACAGATACGCAGTATTTT. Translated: CASSVAQGTDTQYF.

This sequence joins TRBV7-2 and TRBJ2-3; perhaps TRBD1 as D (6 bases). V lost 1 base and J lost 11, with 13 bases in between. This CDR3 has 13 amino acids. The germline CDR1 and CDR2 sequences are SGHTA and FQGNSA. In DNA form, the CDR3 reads TGTGCCAGCAGCTTAGGGGTGGACAGAGAGCAGTATTTT. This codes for CASSLGVDREQYF.

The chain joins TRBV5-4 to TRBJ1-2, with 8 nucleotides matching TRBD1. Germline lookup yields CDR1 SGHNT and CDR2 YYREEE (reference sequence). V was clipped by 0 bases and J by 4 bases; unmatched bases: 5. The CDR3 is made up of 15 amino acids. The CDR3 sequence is CASSLGDRISYGYTF. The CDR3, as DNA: TGTGCCAGCAGCTTGGGGGACAGGATAAGCTATGGCTACACCTTC.

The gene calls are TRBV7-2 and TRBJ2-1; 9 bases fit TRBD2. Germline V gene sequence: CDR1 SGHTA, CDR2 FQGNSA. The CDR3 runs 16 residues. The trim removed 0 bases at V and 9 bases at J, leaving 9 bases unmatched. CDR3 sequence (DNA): TGTGCCAGCAGCTTAGCGCACAGACTAGCGGTCGGTGAGCAGTTCTTC. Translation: CASSLAHRLAVGEQFF.

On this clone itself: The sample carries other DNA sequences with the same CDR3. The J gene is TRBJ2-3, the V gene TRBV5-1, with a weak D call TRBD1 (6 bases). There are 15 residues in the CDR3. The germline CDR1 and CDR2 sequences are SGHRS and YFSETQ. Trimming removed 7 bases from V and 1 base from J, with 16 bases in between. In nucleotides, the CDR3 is TGCGCCAGCTCCCGAGATGGGGGCCGCACAGATACGCAGTATTTT. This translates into CASSRDGGRTDTQYF.

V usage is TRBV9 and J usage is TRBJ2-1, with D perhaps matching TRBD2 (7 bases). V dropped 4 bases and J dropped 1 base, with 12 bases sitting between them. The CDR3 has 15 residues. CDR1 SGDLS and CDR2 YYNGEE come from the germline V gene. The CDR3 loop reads CASSRGGDSYNEQFF. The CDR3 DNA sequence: TGTGCCAGCAGCCGAGGGGGGGATTCCTACAATGAGCAGTTCTTC.

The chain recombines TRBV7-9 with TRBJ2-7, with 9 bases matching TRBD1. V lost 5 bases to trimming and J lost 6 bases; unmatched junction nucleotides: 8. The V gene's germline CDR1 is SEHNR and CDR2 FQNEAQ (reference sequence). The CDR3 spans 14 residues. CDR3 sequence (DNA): TGTGCCAGCAGCACCGGGACAGGGTCGACCGAGCAGTACTTC. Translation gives CASSTGTGSTEQYF.

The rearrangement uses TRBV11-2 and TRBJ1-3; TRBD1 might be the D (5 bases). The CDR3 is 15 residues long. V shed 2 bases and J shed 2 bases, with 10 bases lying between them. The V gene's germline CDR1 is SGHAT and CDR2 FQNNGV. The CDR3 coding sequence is TGTGCCAGCAGCTTATCAGGGAACCCTGGAAACACCATATATTTT. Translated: CASSLSGNPGNTIYF.

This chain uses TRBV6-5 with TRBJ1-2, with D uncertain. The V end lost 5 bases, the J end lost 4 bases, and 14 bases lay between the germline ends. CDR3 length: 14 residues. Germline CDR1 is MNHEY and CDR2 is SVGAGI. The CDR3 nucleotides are TGTGCCAGCAGTCCCTTTGCGGGTCCCTATGGCTACACCTTC. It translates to CASSPFAGPYGYTF.

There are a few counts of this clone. The CDR3 sequence: CAWSGRTDTQYF. The CDR3 DNA reads as TGTGCCTGGAGTGGGCGGACAGATACGCAGTATTTT. The chain employs TRBV30 and TRBJ2-3; D call uncertain. This CDR3 contains 12 residues. The germline gives CDR1 GTSNPN, CDR2 SVGIG (reference sequence). Trimming shortened V by 1 base and J by 3 bases, and 5 bases separated the two germline ends.

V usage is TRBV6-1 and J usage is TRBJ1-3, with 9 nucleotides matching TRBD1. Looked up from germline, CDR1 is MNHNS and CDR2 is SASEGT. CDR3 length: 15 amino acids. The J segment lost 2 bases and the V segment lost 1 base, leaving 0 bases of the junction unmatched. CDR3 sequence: CASSEGTGAGNTIYF. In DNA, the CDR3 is TGTGCCAGCAGTGAAGGGACAGGGGCTGGAAACACCATATATTTT.

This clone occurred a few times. The CDR3 DNA sequence: TGTGCCAGCAGCCCCCTTGGCGGGGCGGGTCAGCCCCAGCATTTT. Protein sequence: CASSPLGGAGQPQHF. This chain uses TRBV3-1 (or the pseudogene TRBV3-2) with TRBJ1-5; D is perhaps TRBD1 (5 bases). V was cut by 4 bases and J by 6 bases, with 16 bases left in between. In germline, CDR1 is LGHDT, CDR2 YNNKEL (reference sequence). This CDR3 comprises 15 residues.

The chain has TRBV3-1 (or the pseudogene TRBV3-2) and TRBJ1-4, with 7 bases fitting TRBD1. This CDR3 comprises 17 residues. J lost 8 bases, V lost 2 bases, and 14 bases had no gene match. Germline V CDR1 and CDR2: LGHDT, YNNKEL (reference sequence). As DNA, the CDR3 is TGTGCCAGCAGCCAATTCCGGACAGGACCATCCGTGGAAAAACTGTTTTTT. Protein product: CASSQFRTGPSVEKLFF.